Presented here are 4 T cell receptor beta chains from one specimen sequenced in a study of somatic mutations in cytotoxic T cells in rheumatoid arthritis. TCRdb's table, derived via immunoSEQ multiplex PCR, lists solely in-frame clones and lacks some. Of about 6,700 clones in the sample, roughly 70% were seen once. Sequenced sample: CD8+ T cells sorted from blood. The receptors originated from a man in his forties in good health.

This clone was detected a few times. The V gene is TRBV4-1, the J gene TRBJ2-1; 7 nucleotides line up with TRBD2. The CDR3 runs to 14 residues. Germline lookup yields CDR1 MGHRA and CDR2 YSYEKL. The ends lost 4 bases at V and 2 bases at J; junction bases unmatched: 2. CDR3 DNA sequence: TGCGCCAGCAGCCGGGGGGGGGCCTACAATGAGCAGTTCTTC. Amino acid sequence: CASSRGGAYNEQFF.

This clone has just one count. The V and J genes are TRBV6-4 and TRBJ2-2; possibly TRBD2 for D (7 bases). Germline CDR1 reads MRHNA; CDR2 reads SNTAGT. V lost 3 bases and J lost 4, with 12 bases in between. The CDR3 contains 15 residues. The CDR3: CASSEGGRSTGELFF. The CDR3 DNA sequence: TGTGCCAGCAGTGAGGGGGGGCGCAGCACCGGGGAGCTGTTTTTT.

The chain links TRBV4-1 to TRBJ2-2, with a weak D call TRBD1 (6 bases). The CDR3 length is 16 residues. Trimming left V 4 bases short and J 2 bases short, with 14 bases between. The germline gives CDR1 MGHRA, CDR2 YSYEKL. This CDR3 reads CASSPRDKPNTGELFF. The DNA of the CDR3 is TGCGCCAGCAGCCCGAGGGACAAACCAAACACCGGGGAGCTGTTTTTT.

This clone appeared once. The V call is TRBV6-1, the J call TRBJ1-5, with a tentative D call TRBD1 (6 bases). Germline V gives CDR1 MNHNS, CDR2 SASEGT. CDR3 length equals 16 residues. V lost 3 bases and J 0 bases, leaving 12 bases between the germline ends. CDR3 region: CASSEGQGYSNQPQHF. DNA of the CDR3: TGTGCCAGCAGTGAGGGTCAGGGGTATAGCAATCAGCCCCAGCATTTT.